This passage covers 25 T cell receptor beta chains from one sample sequenced in a study of Graves' ophthalmopathy and Graves' hyperthyroidism. CDR3 regions of TCR beta were amplified from RNA transcripts. In the first round, RT-PCR was carried out with HTBI primers, and a multiplex PCR formed the second round. TCRdb re-derived calls from the multiplex PCR reads in MiXCR, one entry per CDR3 protein. This repertoire shows nearly 400,000 distinct CDR3 sequences, 15% to 20% found once; its top ten account for roughly 1.5%. Material: peripheral blood. The receptors here all came from a woman aged 18-30 years with Graves' ophthalmopathy.

This clonotype showed up just once. The rearrangement uses TRBV6-1 and TRBJ2-5; TRBD1 matches at 8 bases. The V gene end was trimmed by 7 bases and the J gene end by 3 bases; junction bases not matched to a gene: 10. This CDR3 is 15 amino acids long. Germline loops: CDR1 MNHNS, CDR2 SASEGT. The CDR3 bases are TGTGCCAGCAACGGCAGAGACAGGGGCAAAGAGACCCAGTACTTC. Translation: CASNGRDRGKETQYF.

The chain employs TRBV11-2 and TRBJ2-5, with D possibly being TRBD1 or TRBD2 (5 bases each). In germline, CDR1 is SGHAT, CDR2 FQNNGV. The ends were cut back, 8 bases at V and 3 bases at J, with 13 bases in the middle. The CDR3 totals 13 residues. The CDR3 loop is CASSLWGKETQYF. The CDR3 DNA reads TGTGCCAGCTCCCTTTGGGGGAAAGAGACCCAGTACTTC.

A word on this clonotype: Germline is not matched at one junction end, which may reflect a read error. V and J are TRBV4-1 and TRBJ1-3, with TRBD1 as a possible D gene (6 bases). In germline, CDR1 is MGHRA, CDR2 YSYEKL. The CDR3 consists of 15 residues. The CDR3, as DNA: TGCGCCAGCAGCCAAGAAGTAGACAGGCCTCGCCGTGGGAATTTT. Its protein is CASSQEVDRPRRGNF.

This clonotype was seen repeatedly, ten times or more. The V call is TRBV18, the J call TRBJ1-1; 11 bases are shared with TRBD1. With V trimmed by 5 bases and J by 4 bases, 12 bases remained unmatched. The CDR3 consists of 17 residues. The V gene's germline CDR1 is KGHSH and CDR2 LQKENI. CDR3 coding DNA: TGTGCCAGCTCATCCATCGGACAGGGGGCTTCCAGCACTGAAGCTTTCTTT. Encoded protein: CASSSIGQGASSTEAFF.

This clonotype showed up many times. The chain recombines TRBV30 with TRBJ2-7; D not certain. CDR1 is GTSNPN and CDR2 is SVGIG in the germline V gene (reference sequence). Trimming took off 4 bases at V and 7 bases at J, with 11 bases between the two ends. This CDR3 has 11 residues. For the CDR3, the DNA is TGTGCCTGGACCTCCCCCGGGGAGCAGTACTTC. Encoded protein: CAWTSPGEQYF.

This clonotype was seen many times. The V and J genes are TRBV7-2 and TRBJ1-6; D unresolved. Trimming cost V 5 bases and J 3 bases, with 14 bases left between them. This CDR3 contains 16 residues. CDR1 SGHTA and CDR2 FQGNSA come from the germline V gene. The CDR3 loop is CASSPRAALYNSPLHF. DNA of the CDR3: TGTGCCAGCAGCCCCCGGGCGGCCCTCTATAATTCACCCCTCCACTTT.

The chain has TRBV12-3 or TRBV12-4 and TRBJ2-4; 12 bases align to TRBD1. CDR3 length equals 16 residues. The J segment lost 6 bases and the V segment lost 6 bases, leaving 9 bases of the junction unmatched. The CDR3 sequence: CASSTGTGGGGNIQYF. The DNA for the CDR3 is TGTGCCAGCAGCACCGGGACAGGGGGCGGAGGAAACATTCAGTACTTC.

The rearrangement joins TRBV28 to TRBJ2-7, with TRBD1 identical over 9 bases. The CDR3 runs to 14 residues. CDR1 MDHEN and CDR2 SYDVKM come from the germline V gene. J lost 4 bases, V lost 2 bases, and 3 bases had no gene match. CDR3 residues: CASSLNRGRYEQYF. The CDR3 DNA is TGTGCCAGCAGTTTAAACAGGGGGCGGTACGAGCAGTACTTC.

Many counts were recorded for this clonotype. The rearrangement links TRBV5-1 to TRBJ1-3; a weak D match, TRBD1 (5 bases). This CDR3 is 16 amino acids long. Germline CDR1 reads SGHRS; CDR2 reads YFSETQ. V lost 2 bases and J lost 0, with 12 bases in between. This CDR3 is CASSFGRERSGNTIYF. DNA of the CDR3: TGCGCCAGCAGCTTTGGCAGGGAACGCTCTGGAAACACCATATATTTT.

This clonotype was detected only a few times. The chain couples TRBV3-1 to TRBJ2-2; D unclear. The CDR3 runs 13 residues. Germline V gives CDR1 LGHDT, CDR2 YNNKEL (reference sequence). Trimming left V 1 base short and J 5 bases short, with 5 bases between. The CDR3, as DNA: TGTGCCAGCAGCCAAGTATGGACCGGGGAGCTGTTTTTT. It translates to CASSQVWTGELFF.

This clonotype was seen repeatedly, ten times or more. The chain couples TRBV6-2 or TRBV6-3 to TRBJ2-7; possibly TRBD1 for D (5 bases). The V gene lost 0 bases and the J gene lost 1 base, with 16 bases spanning the gap. The CDR3 extends over 17 amino acids. The germline gives CDR1 MNHEY, CDR2 SVGEGT. The CDR3 DNA reads TGTGCCAGCAGTTACTCCAGAATTGGGGCAGTTTCCTACGAGCAGTACTTC. It encodes CASSYSRIGAVSYEQYF.

As DNA, the CDR3 is TGTGCCAGCAGCCGACCTGTTGGGGGGAAGAACACTGAAGCTTTCTTT. The encoded protein is CASSRPVGGKNTEAFF. The V gene is TRBV28, the J gene TRBJ1-1; a possible D gene is TRBD1 (5 bases). The length of the CDR3 is 16 residues. V lost 6 bases and J 1 base, leaving 18 bases between the germline ends. CDR1 and CDR2 from the germline V gene are MDHEN and SYDVKM.

The table lists this clonotype with many counts. The genes are TRBV7-2 and TRBJ2-5, with D unclear. Trimming left V 8 bases short and J 4 bases short, with 14 bases between. CDR1 is SGHTA and CDR2 is FQGNSA in the germline V gene. The CDR3 length is 13 residues. In DNA form, the CDR3 reads TGTGCCAGCGCCCTCAACCCCCCAGAGACCCAGTACTTC. Amino acids: CASALNPPETQYF.

This clonotype was counted ten times or more. The chain has TRBV5-1 and TRBJ2-2; 7 bases align to TRBD1. This CDR3 spans 14 amino acids. The junction had 7 bases not matched to a gene; V was cut back by 5 bases and J by 6 bases. Germline-derived CDR1 and CDR2 are SGHRS and YFSETQ. This CDR3 reads CASRTPTGPGELFF. The CDR3 DNA reads as TGCGCCAGCAGGACCCCGACAGGGCCCGGGGAGCTGTTTTTT.

This clonotype was seen many times. V gene TRBV24-1 combines with J gene TRBJ1-1; possible D gene TRBD1, 6 bases. This CDR3 spans 13 amino acids. V shed 3 bases and J shed 5 bases, with 9 bases lying between them. From germline, CDR1 is KGHDR and CDR2 SFDVKD. CDR3 sequence reads: CATSDGDTTEAFF. CDR3 DNA: TGTGCCACCAGTGATGGGGACACGACTGAAGCTTTCTTT.

This clonotype was seen ten or more times. The CDR3 protein is CASSSVVWRSPYEQYF. Here the CDR3 DNA reads TGTGCCAGCAGCTCGGTTGTGTGGCGGTCTCCCTACGAGCAGTACTTC. The chain combines TRBV7-2 with TRBJ2-7; D is ambiguous. This CDR3 region has 16 residues. The V gene lost 4 bases and the J gene lost 2 bases, with 18 bases spanning the gap. The germline V gene has CDR1 SGHTA and CDR2 FQGNSA.

This clonotype was recorded many times. This chain joins TRBV6-2 or TRBV6-3 and TRBJ2-6; D ambiguous. The germline CDR1 and CDR2 sequences are MNHEY and SVGEGT. The CDR3 has 17 residues. Trimming shortened V by 6 bases and J by 1 base, and 16 bases separated the two germline ends. The CDR3 spells CASSHQWSASGANVLTF. Here the CDR3 DNA reads TGTGCCAGCAGCCACCAGTGGAGTGCATCTGGGGCCAACGTCCTGACTTTC.

This clonotype was found many times. The V gene is TRBV28, the J gene TRBJ1-1; TRBD1 agrees at 10 bases. Germline V gives CDR1 MDHEN, CDR2 SYDVKM. V lost 5 bases to trimming and J lost 0 bases; unmatched junction nucleotides: 9. This CDR3 contains 17 residues. CDR3 loop: CASSLTRGQGLNTEAFF. CDR3 nucleotides: TGTGCCAGCAGTCTAACCCGGGGACAGGGGTTGAACACTGAAGCTTTCTTT.

In its sample, this clonotype was seen many times. This chain links TRBV12-3 or TRBV12-4 with TRBJ2-7; 8 nucleotides match TRBD1. The V and J ends lost 6 bases and 6 bases, in that order; junction bases with no gene match: 7. The CDR3 has 13 residues. CDR3 residues: CASRSYDRGEQYF. CDR3 in DNA: TGTGCCAGCAGATCCTACGACAGGGGCGAGCAGTACTTC.

The rearrangement joins TRBV28 to TRBJ2-5, with TRBD2 identical over 12 bases. The germline V gene has CDR1 MDHEN and CDR2 SYDVKM. V gave up 5 bases and J gave up 3 bases; unmatched junction bases: 4. The CDR3 loop spans 15 amino acids. The CDR3 sequence is CASSRRLAGEETQYF. CDR3 coding DNA: TGTGCCAGCAGTCGTCGACTAGCGGGAGAAGAGACCCAGTACTTC.

This clonotype was counted ten times or more. The CDR3 DNA sequence: TGTGCCAGCAGTCCAGCGGGGGGGCTGATCGAAAACATTCAGTACTTC. Its translation: CASSPAGGLIENIQYF. The chain employs TRBV28 and TRBJ2-4, with TRBD2 matching 10 bases. Germline V gene sequence: CDR1 MDHEN, CDR2 SYDVKM. There are 16 residues in the CDR3. V lost 5 bases and J lost 5; bases outside the gene matches: 9.

This clonotype was observed many times. The chain employs TRBV5-1 and TRBJ2-7; D gene ambiguous. Germline CDR1 SGHRS, CDR2 YFSETQ. V gave up 2 bases and J gave up 0 bases, with 15 bases separating them. CDR3 length: 16 amino acids. The CDR3 DNA sequence: TGCGCCAGCAGCTTCTCCTCCGGGCCTTACTCCTACGAGCAGTACTTC. Translated: CASSFSSGPYSYEQYF.

CDR3 protein: CASSFPQGVAGELFF. In DNA form, the CDR3 reads TGTGCCAGCAGTTTCCCCCAGGGTGTAGCCGGGGAGCTGTTTTTT. V and J are TRBV6-5 and TRBJ2-2, with D possibly being TRBD1 (5 bases). Germline V gives CDR1 MNHEY, CDR2 SVGAGI. V lost 4 bases to trimming and J lost 6 bases, with 15 bases between them. The CDR3 extends over 15 amino acids.

This sequence joins TRBV12-3 or TRBV12-4 and TRBJ1-5; 7 bases align to TRBD1. The CDR3 runs 16 residues. Trimming took 5 bases from V and 2 from J; bases not matched to a gene: 9. The chain's CDR3 is CASSPDRLVGNQPQHF. The DNA of the CDR3 is TGTGCCAGCAGTCCGGACAGGTTAGTGGGCAATCAGCCCCAGCATTTT.

This clonotype was recorded a few times. The gene calls are TRBV29-1 and TRBJ1-1; D unclear. The CDR3 is made up of 14 amino acids. Deletions cut 1 base from V and 0 bases from J, with 9 bases between. Germline lookup yields CDR1 SQVTM and CDR2 ANQGSEA. The CDR3 region is CSVEVGYLNTEAFF. CDR3 DNA: TGCAGCGTTGAAGTCGGTTACTTGAACACTGAAGCTTTCTTT.